The 21 T cell receptor beta chains below come from one sample, sequenced in a study of STAT5B mutations in CD4+ large granular lymphocyte leukemia. Repertoires were generated with immunoSEQ multiplex PCR, while TCRdb's copy carries only in-frame clones and drops some. The sample holds tens of thousands of clones, 72% seen once. The sample taken for sequencing was CD4+ T cells from blood buffy coats. These receptors came from a human donor in good health.

The CDR3 region has the DNA TGTGCCAGCTCACCCGGGACAGGGAACACCGGGGAGCTGTTTTTT. Its translation: CASSPGTGNTGELFF. The chain links TRBV18 to TRBJ2-2; 8 nucleotides match TRBD1. V trimming: 3 bases; J trimming: 1 base; junction bases outside the gene matches: 1. The length of the CDR3 is 15 residues. Germline values: CDR1 KGHSH, CDR2 LQKENI. Full variable domain (rest looked up from reference TRBV18 and TRBJ2-2): NAGVMQNPRHLVRRRGQEARLRCSPMKGHSHVYWYRQLPEEGLKFMVYLQKENIIDESGMPKERFSAEFPKEGPSILRIQQVVRGDSAAYFCASSPGTGNTGELFFGEGSRLTVL.

The chain carries TRBV11-3 and TRBJ2-1; no firm D call. Per germline, CDR1 SGHNT and CDR2 YENEEA. This CDR3 region has 16 residues. Between the trimmed V and J ends, which lost 2 bases and 0 bases, there was a span of 11 bases. The CDR3 region has the DNA TGTGCCAGCAGCTTACGGCCAGATAGCTCCTACAATGAGCAGTTCTTC. This translates into CASSLRPDSSYNEQFF.

The rearrangement uses TRBV30 and TRBJ2-1, with D hard to call. The CDR3 is made up of 14 amino acids. The germline gives CDR1 GTSNPN, CDR2 SVGIG (reference sequence). Between the trimmed V and J ends, which lost 3 bases and 0 bases, there was a span of 9 bases. In DNA form, the CDR3 reads TGTGCCTGGAGGGTGCCACCCTCCTACAATGAGCAGTTCTTC. The encoded protein is CAWRVPPSYNEQFF. The full variable domain, with the rest looked up from reference TRBV30 and TRBJ2-1, is SQTIHQWPATLVQPVGSPLSLECTVEGTSNPNLYWYRQAAGRGLQLLFYSVGIGQISSEVPQNLSASRPQDRQFILSSKKLLLSDSGFYLCAWRVPPSYNEQFFGPGTRLTVL.

This clone was seen more than once but under ten times. This chain uses TRBV2 with TRBJ2-2, with a tentative D call TRBD1 (6 bases). The V and J ends lost 6 bases and 8 bases respectively, with 10 bases between them. CDR3 length: 12 amino acids. CDR1 and CDR2 from the germline V gene are SNHLY and FYNNEI. The CDR3 DNA reads TGTGCCAGCAGGATGGGGGCAGGGGAGCTGTTTTTT. It specifies CASRMGAGELFF.

The chain couples TRBV5-6 to TRBJ1-5; TRBD1 agrees at 9 bases. CDR1 and CDR2 from the germline V gene are SGHDT and YYEEEE. The CDR3 runs to 15 residues. Trimming at V came to 0 bases and at J to 4 bases, leaving 2 bases not matched to a gene. CDR3 DNA: TGTGCCAGCAGCTTGGCCGGGACAGGGAATCAGCCCCAGCATTTT. Translation: CASSLAGTGNQPQHF.

The chain uses TRBV9 and TRBJ1-5, with D maybe TRBD1 (5 bases). Germline V gene lookup returns CDR1 SGDLS and CDR2 YYNGEE. V dropped 2 bases and J dropped 0 bases, with 9 bases sitting between them. CDR3 size: 15 residues. The CDR3 loop reads CASSVGHLSNQPQHF. The DNA of the CDR3 is TGTGCCAGCAGCGTCGGACACCTTAGCAATCAGCCCCAGCATTTT.

The chain employs TRBV7-2 and TRBJ1-2, with 7 nucleotides matching TRBD1. CDR3 size: 14 residues. V lost 5 bases to trimming and J lost 8 bases; unmatched junction nucleotides: 11. CDR1 is SGHTA, CDR2 FQGNSA, per germline. This chain's CDR3 is CASSPPGGSIGYTF. The CDR3 DNA reads as TGTGCCAGCAGCCCCCCAGGGGGTTCTATAGGCTACACCTTC.

A remark on this clone: Mismatch with germline at one junction end may stem from a read error. The gene calls are TRBV5-1 and TRBJ1-1; D may be TRBD1 (6 bases). Germline CDR1 is SGHRS and CDR2 is YFSETQ. The CDR3 length is 15 residues. The CDR3: CASSRAKGGRTEALF. DNA for the CDR3: TGCGCCAGCAGCCGCGCAAAGGGGGGTAGGACTGAAGCTCTCTTT.

This clone has just a few counts. The chain joins TRBV6-6 to TRBJ2-7; no definite D call. CDR3 size: 11 residues. CDR1 is MNHNY, CDR2 SVGAGI, per germline (reference sequence). The germline V and J ends were trimmed by 8 bases and 4 bases, with 9 bases remaining between them. CDR3 bases: TGTGCCAGCGTTGCTGGGTACGAGCAGTACTTC. Translation gives CASVAGYEQYF.

The chain carries TRBV28 and TRBJ2-1; 8 bases map to TRBD1. Germline CDR1 MDHEN, CDR2 SYDVKM. J was trimmed by 8 bases and V by 6 bases; bases with no gene match: 12. CDR3 size: 15 residues. The DNA of the CDR3 is TGTGCCAGCAGCCAGCAGGGGGCCACACGGGATGAGCAGTTCTTC. Protein sequence: CASSQQGATRDEQFF. Full variable domain (remainder filled in from reference TRBV28 and TRBJ2-1): DVKVTQSSRYLVKRTGEKVFLECVQDMDHENMFWYRQDPGLGLRLIYFSYDVKMKEKGDIPEGYSVSREKKERFSLILESASTNQTSMYLCASSQQGATRDEQFFGPGTRLTVL.

The chain carries TRBV5-1 and TRBJ2-3; no reliable D call. CDR1 is SGHRS and CDR2 is YFSETQ in the germline V gene. The CDR3 consists of 13 residues. V dropped 0 bases and J dropped 6 bases, with 8 bases sitting between them. The CDR3 nucleotides read TGCGCCAGCAGCTTGGGTGCGCACGATACGCAGTATTTT. Translation gives CASSLGAHDTQYF.

The V gene is TRBV5-6, the J gene TRBJ2-7; D is undetermined. The CDR3 runs 14 residues. Germline-derived CDR1 and CDR2 are SGHDT and YYEEEE. Trimming took off 4 bases at V and 1 base at J, with 12 bases between the two ends. DNA for the CDR3: TGTGCCAGCAGCGTTCCCCTTATTTCCTACGAGCAGTACTTC. Amino acids: CASSVPLISYEQYF.

This chain joins TRBV12-5 and TRBJ1-6; D possibly corresponds to TRBD1 (5 bases). V shed 1 base and J shed 4 bases, with 26 bases lying between them. CDR1 and CDR2 from the germline V gene are LGHNT and FRNRAP. The CDR3 runs 21 residues. The CDR3: CASGLATQWNRLTRYNSPLHF. The CDR3 DNA reads as TGTGCTAGTGGTTTGGCGACACAGTGGAACAGGCTGACCCGATATAATTCACCCCTCCACTTT.

The rearrangement uses TRBV19 and TRBJ2-6; no clear D. The CDR3 length is 14 residues. The germline V gene has CDR1 LNHDA and CDR2 SQIVND (reference sequence). Deletions cut 5 bases from V and 2 bases from J, with 7 bases between. In DNA form, the CDR3 reads TGTGCCAGTAGTCCTGGAACTGGGGCCAACGTCCTGACTTTC. This encodes CASSPGTGANVLTF.

The V call is TRBV7-2, the J call TRBJ2-5; D is uncertain. Germline loops: CDR1 SGHTA, CDR2 FQGNSA. The V end was cut by 1 base, the J end by 5 bases, with 5 bases between. This CDR3 is 12 amino acids long. The CDR3 loop reads CASSLDRETQYF. CDR3 coding DNA: TGTGCCAGCAGCTTAGATCGGGAGACCCAGTACTTC.

This clone came up a few times. V usage is TRBV5-1 and J usage is TRBJ1-1; a weak D match, TRBD1 (5 bases). CDR3 size: 13 residues. Germline V gene lookup returns CDR1 SGHRS and CDR2 YFSETQ. The germline V and J ends were trimmed by 4 bases and 4 bases, with 11 bases remaining between them. As DNA, the CDR3 is TGCGCCAGCAGCAGTACTGGGACCACTGAAGCTTTCTTT. It encodes CASSSTGTTEAFF.

The V and J genes are TRBV6-6 and TRBJ2-7, with 8 bases lining up with TRBD1. The CDR3 has 14 residues. V shed 4 bases, J shed 3 bases, and the junction held 5 bases outside the gene matches. The germline gives CDR1 MNHNY, CDR2 SVGAGI (reference sequence). The CDR3 DNA reads as TGTGCCAGCAGTTTCGGGACAGGAGTCTACGAGCAGTACTTC. Translating it yields CASSFGTGVYEQYF.

The chain uses TRBV7-3 and TRBJ2-3; D call uncertain. V was shortened by 3 bases and J by 0 bases, with 7 bases between the two germline ends. This CDR3 has 14 residues. CDR1 SGHTA and CDR2 FQGTGA come from the germline V gene. The DNA of the CDR3 is TGTGCCAGCAGCTTTCTTTCGAGCACAGATACGCAGTATTTT. Amino acids: CASSFLSSTDTQYF.

The chain recombines TRBV21-1 with TRBJ2-1; TRBD2 reflects the table's D call only, with no check against the DNA. TRBV21-1 is a pseudogene segment. The CDR3 totals 19 residues. CDR3 region: CASSNRMTGGIRWDNEQFF. CDR3 coding DNA: TGTGCCAGCAGCAACAGAATGACCGGGGGTATCCGTTGGGACAATGAGCAGTTCTTC.

The chain recombines TRBV7-6 with TRBJ2-7; TRBD1 aligns across 8 bases. From germline, CDR1 is SGHVS and CDR2 FNYEAQ. Unmatched junction bases numbered 5, after V lost 1 base and J lost 6 bases. The CDR3 is 14 residues long. CDR3 DNA sequence: TGTGCCAGCAGCTTAGACCAGGGGGCGGGCGAGCAGTACTTC. Translating it yields CASSLDQGAGEQYF.

The chain combines TRBV5-1 with TRBJ2-4; 7 nucleotides align to TRBD2. CDR1 is SGHRS and CDR2 is YFSETQ in the germline V gene. The junction had 9 bases not matched to a gene; V was cut back by 1 base and J by 8 bases. The CDR3 spans 15 residues. CDR3 DNA: TGCGCCAGCAGCTTGAATGCGGGGGTGAGGGACATTCAGTACTTC. This gives the protein CASSLNAGVRDIQYF.